The entry that follows covers one T cell receptor (beta chain) sequence. What it binds is not known. The data are from a study of T cells in localized non-small cell lung cancer. V was shortened by 2 bases and J by 1 base, with 15 bases between the two germline ends. Germline-derived CDR1 and CDR2 are MDHEN and SYDVKM. This CDR3 has 18 residues. TCRdb's copy holds only in-frame clones and misses some; the assay was immunoSEQ multiplex PCR. The sample includes about 5,400 clones, 35% of them seen just once. Study findings and constraints: In adjacent lung appeared a median about 57 of the top 100 tumor clones. Clonality of T cells reached its maximum in uninvolved adjacent lung, surpassing tumor. Overall survival was longer when the density of T cells in the blood was higher. Heterogeneity within the tumor remains possible, as just one region underwent sequencing.

The source is a male donor aged 60 or older with stage I squamous cell lung carcinoma. The input for sequencing was lung tumor tissue, taken before any cancer treatment. J is TRBJ1-6 and V is TRBV28, with D tentatively TRBD1 (5 bases). Written as DNA, the CDR3 is TGTGCCAGCAGTTTACCAAGGGCAGGGATGTCCTATAATTCACCCCTCCACTTT. Its protein is CASSLPRAGMSYNSPLHF.